Listed here are 25 T cell receptor beta chains from one sample, sequenced in a study of blood T cell repertoires in COVID-19 (dated by TCRdb to the early 2020s). Libraries came from the immunoSEQ multiplex PCR assay. TCRdb limited this immuneACCESS table to in-frame rearrangements with V and J called. A share of clones is missing; checked studies link under half to unresolved V genes, and the rest is unexplained. For this sample the table gives around 450,000 clones, of which 87% were detected only once. About 2% of the sample goes to the ten largest clones. Specimen: PBMCs or T cells enriched from blood (not recorded which). The origin of the receptors is a woman younger than 35 with acute COVID-19.

V usage is TRBV7-2 and J usage is TRBJ2-3; possibly TRBD1 for D (5 bases). There are 14 residues in the CDR3. Trimming removed 3 bases at V and 5 bases at J, with 12 bases between. CDR1 is SGHTA, CDR2 FQGNSA, per germline. The CDR3 protein is CASSLTALGDTQYF. In DNA form, the CDR3 reads TGTGCCAGCAGCTTGACAGCCCTGGGAGATACGCAGTATTTT. The complete variable domain, with remaining parts taken from reference TRBV7-2 and TRBJ2-3, reads GAGVSQSPSNKVTEKGKDVELRCDPISGHTALYWYRQSLGQGLEFLIYFQGNSAPDKSGLPSDRFSAERTGGSVSTLTIQRTQQEDSAVYLCASSLTALGDTQYFGPGTRLTVL.

The rearrangement uses TRBV5-1 and TRBJ2-2, with 8 bases fitting TRBD1. CDR3 length equals 15 residues. V shed 0 bases, J shed 6 bases, and the junction held 4 bases outside the gene matches. Per the germline V gene, CDR1 is SGHRS and CDR2 is YFSETQ. The CDR3 DNA sequence: TGCGCCAGCAGCTTGGGGACAGGGATTGCCGGGGAGCTGTTTTTT. Residues: CASSLGTGIAGELFF.

This chain connects TRBV5-1 to TRBJ1-6, with TRBD1 as a possible D gene (5 bases). The germline V gene encodes CDR1 SGHRS and CDR2 YFSETQ. The CDR3 runs 15 residues. V was trimmed by 2 bases and J by 5 bases, leaving 11 bases between them. The DNA of the CDR3 is TGCGCCAGCAGCTTCTCTGGGGCAGATAATTCACCCCTCCACTTT. Its translation: CASSFSGADNSPLHF.

This clone has a single count. The chain combines TRBV28 with TRBJ1-5; D not certain. Per the germline V gene, CDR1 is MDHEN and CDR2 is SYDVKM. The CDR3 totals 14 residues. Trimming stripped 3 bases from V and 4 bases from J, with 10 bases between. The CDR3 DNA follows: TGTGCCAGCAGTTTTCGCGGGGAAAATCAGCCCCAGCATTTT. Its protein is CASSFRGENQPQHF.

The J gene is TRBJ1-4, the V gene TRBV7-8; tentative D call: TRBD1 (6 bases). The CDR3 sequence is 16 residues long. The V gene lost 5 bases and the J gene lost 8 bases, with 21 bases spanning the gap. Per germline, CDR1 SGHVS and CDR2 FQNEAQ. The CDR3 protein is CASSPHRGGAEEKLFF. CDR3 in DNA: TGTGCCAGCAGCCCCCACCGAGGGGGGGCTGAGGAAAAACTGTTTTTT.

The chain recombines TRBV2 with TRBJ2-1; the match to TRBD2 covers 10 bases. The V segment lost 6 bases and the J segment 9 bases; nucleotides outside the gene matches: 8. Germline CDR1 reads SNHLY; CDR2 reads FYNNEI. The CDR3 is 14 amino acids. CDR3 coding DNA: TGTGCCAGCAGCCTGACTAGCGGGTTAAGTGAGCAGTTCTTC. This translates into CASSLTSGLSEQFF.

This clone came up a few times. This same CDR3 is encoded by further DNA sequences in the sample. The chain carries TRBV19 and TRBJ2-7, with a weak D call TRBD1 (5 bases). The CDR3 sequence is 13 residues long. In germline, CDR1 is LNHDA, CDR2 SQIVND (reference sequence). V was cut by 3 bases and J by 6 bases, with 12 bases left in between. CDR3 residues: CASSIAPRGEQYF. The CDR3 bases are TGTGCCAGTAGTATCGCGCCAAGGGGCGAGCAGTACTTC.

The chain employs TRBV30 and TRBJ1-2; no clear D gene. Germline assignment: CDR1 GTSNPN and CDR2 SVGIG (reference sequence). CDR3 length: 13 residues. V was shortened by 1 base and J by 3 bases, with 9 bases between the two germline ends. CDR3 coding DNA: TGTGCCTGGAGTGGTGGAGACTACTATGGCTACACCTTC. Residues: CAWSGGDYYGYTF.

This clone was observed a few times. J is TRBJ1-1 and V is TRBV5-5; TRBD1 agrees at 8 bases. Germline V lookup: CDR1 SGHKS, CDR2 YYEKEE (reference sequence). CDR3 length: 17 amino acids. The ends lost 0 bases at V and 1 base at J; junction bases unmatched: 8. In DNA, the CDR3 is TGTGCCAGCAGCTTGGCCAGGGCAGGGGGCAGGAACACTGAAGCTTTCTTT. Its protein is CASSLARAGGRNTEAFF.

The CDR3 DNA reads as TGTGCCAGCAGCGTATGGGACAGGGCCTACGAGCAGTACTTC. This codes for CASSVWDRAYEQYF. V is TRBV9 and J is TRBJ2-7; TRBD1 agrees at 9 bases. The V and J ends lost 1 base and 2 bases, in that order; junction bases with no gene match: 1. The CDR3 covers 14 residues. The germline V gene encodes CDR1 SGDLS and CDR2 YYNGEE.

This clone appeared a single time. The genes are TRBV27 and TRBJ1-4; maybe TRBD1 (5 bases). In germline, CDR1 is MNHEY, CDR2 SMNVEV (reference sequence). This CDR3 contains 17 residues. Trimming left V 1 base short and J 2 bases short, with 14 bases between. This CDR3 is CASSLWGSRKTNEKLFF. CDR3 sequence (DNA): TGTGCCAGCAGTTTATGGGGCAGCCGAAAGACTAATGAAAAACTGTTTTTT. Together with reference TRBV27 and TRBJ1-4, the CDR3 gives the full variable domain: EAQVTQNPRYLITVTGKKLTVTCSQNMNHEYMSWYRQDPGLGLRQIYYSMNVEVTDKGDVPEGYKVSRKEKRNFPLILESPSPNQTSLYFCASSLWGSRKTNEKLFFGSGTQLSVL.

The rearrangement joins TRBV27 to TRBJ2-2; D might be TRBD2 (6 bases). Trimming removed 5 bases from V and 0 bases from J, with 10 bases in between. Looked up from germline, CDR1 is MNHEY and CDR2 is SMNVEV (reference sequence). The CDR3 sequence is 15 residues long. CDR3 in DNA: TGTGCCAGCAGTGGGGGGACGTCGAACACCGGGGAGCTGTTTTTT. Protein: CASSGGTSNTGELFF.

This CDR3 is CASSIARNNEKLFF. For the CDR3, the DNA is TGTGCCAGTAGTATAGCCAGAAATAATGAAAAACTGTTTTTT. This chain uses TRBV19 with TRBJ1-4, with unresolved D. With 1 base removed from V and 4 bases from J, the gap between germline ends came to 7 bases. The CDR3 extends over 14 amino acids. Germline assignment: CDR1 LNHDA and CDR2 SQIVND (reference sequence).

The chain uses TRBV27 and TRBJ2-5; TRBD2 aligns across 8 bases. V lost 6 bases and J lost 7; bases outside the gene matches: 10. Germline CDR1 reads MNHEY; CDR2 reads SMNVEV (reference sequence). The CDR3 has 14 amino acids. The CDR3 DNA reads TGTGCCAGCAGACTTGGCGGGGGGCCTGGGACCCAGTACTTC. This translates into CASRLGGGPGTQYF.

The V call is TRBV6-5, the J call TRBJ2-2; TRBD1 is a possible D gene (5 bases). Per the germline V gene, CDR1 is MNHEY and CDR2 is SVGAGI. The CDR3 runs 13 residues. Trimming pared 2 bases from V and 6 bases from J, leaving 7 bases between. CDR3 in DNA: TGTGCCAGCAGTTACAAGACAGCCGGGGAGCTGTTTTTT. Its protein is CASSYKTAGELFF.

The chain recombines TRBV7-3 with TRBJ1-2, with D perhaps TRBD1 (5 bases). This CDR3 has 13 amino acids. The V end lost 5 bases, the J end lost 2 bases, and 9 bases lay between the germline ends. Germline assignment: CDR1 SGHTA and CDR2 FQGTGA. CDR3 loop: CASSPDRNYGYTF. The CDR3, as DNA: TGTGCCAGCAGCCCAGACAGAAACTATGGCTACACCTTC.

This chain links TRBV7-3 with TRBJ2-7; 7 nucleotides line up with TRBD2. Germline assignment: CDR1 SGHTA and CDR2 FQGTGA. The CDR3 covers 14 residues. Losses at the gene ends were 5 bases for V and 3 bases for J; bases not matched to a gene: 7. CDR3 amino acids: CASSPSGAVYEQYF. The CDR3 bases are TGTGCCAGCAGCCCCAGCGGGGCCGTCTACGAGCAGTACTTC. Variable domain in full (rest from reference TRBV7-3 and TRBJ2-7): GAGVSQTPSNKVTEKGKYVELRCDPISGHTALYWYRQSLGQGPEFLIYFQGTGAADDSGLPNDRFFAVRPEGSVSTLKIQRTERGDSAVYLCASSPSGAVYEQYFGPGTRLTVT.

The chain links TRBV9 to TRBJ2-2, with 8 nucleotides matching TRBD1. Losses at the gene ends were 6 bases for V and 6 bases for J; bases not matched to a gene: 7. From germline, CDR1 is SGDLS and CDR2 YYNGEE. This CDR3 region has 14 residues. The CDR3 DNA is TGTGCCAGCAACAGCCAGGGGGCGGCCGGGGAGCTGTTTTTT. Residues: CASNSQGAAGELFF.

The chain uses TRBV5-8 and TRBJ1-1; D unresolved. The CDR3 is 14 residues long. V lost 0 bases and J lost 7, with 13 bases in between. Germline V gene sequence: CDR1 SGHTS, CDR2 YDEGEE. CDR3 residues: CASSLALAADEAFF. The CDR3 coding sequence is TGTGCCAGCAGCTTGGCCTTGGCAGCGGATGAAGCTTTCTTT. Full variable domain (rest looked up from reference TRBV5-8 and TRBJ1-1): EAGVTQSPTHLIKTRGQQATLRCSPISGHTSVYWYQQALGLGLQFLLWYDEGEERNRGNFPPRFSGRQFPNYSSELNVNALELEDSALYLCASSLALAADEAFFGQGTRLTVV.

The rearrangement links TRBV28 to TRBJ1-4; no clear D. Germline CDR1 is MDHEN and CDR2 is SYDVKM. V was cut by 3 bases and J by 4 bases, with 9 bases left in between. The CDR3 covers 14 residues. The DNA of the CDR3 is TGTGCCAGCAGTTTTTTACCCTATAATGAAAAACTGTTTTTT. This sequence encodes CASSFLPYNEKLFF.

With respect to this clone: The junction departs from germline at one end; a sequencing error may be responsible. The V gene is TRBV27, the J gene TRBJ1-1; weak D call: TRBD1 (5 bases). CDR1 is MNHEY and CDR2 is SMNVEV in the germline V gene (reference sequence). This CDR3 contains 13 residues. This CDR3 reads CASSFSGNAEAFF. The CDR3 coding sequence is TGTGCCAGCAGTTTTTCAGGGAACGCTGAAGCTTTCTTT.

This rearrangement joins TRBV10-3 to TRBJ1-1; 11 nucleotides line up with TRBD1. From germline, CDR1 is ENHRY and CDR2 SYGVKD. After removal of 0 bases from V and 4 bases from J, the junction contained 10 bases not matched to a gene. The CDR3 is 18 amino acids. CDR3 DNA: TGTGCCATCAGTGAGTCGACCCCGTTGGACAGGGGGCCCACTGAAGCTTTCTTT. It specifies CAISESTPLDRGPTEAFF.

This clone was seen only a few times. The chain joins TRBV6-1 to TRBJ1-1, with D hard to call. The germline CDR1 and CDR2 sequences are MNHNS and SASEGT. V lost 0 bases and J lost 1, with 9 bases in between. The CDR3 is made up of 15 amino acids. The CDR3 nucleotides read TGTGCCAGCAGTGAAGCGGGCATTCAGAACACTGAAGCTTTCTTT. Amino acids: CASSEAGIQNTEAFF.

The chain recombines TRBV7-9 with TRBJ1-6, with D uncertain. This CDR3 contains 15 residues. Per the germline V gene, CDR1 is SEHNR and CDR2 is FQNEAQ (reference sequence). V was pared by 2 bases and J by 7 bases, with 12 bases between. The CDR3 reads CASSLSQENNSPLHF. CDR3 in DNA: TGTGCCAGCAGCTTAAGCCAAGAGAACAATTCACCCCTCCACTTT.

The V call is TRBV6-6, the J call TRBJ2-7; 9 bases match TRBD2. The CDR3 sequence is 14 residues long. V shed 5 bases and J 3 bases; nucleotides not matched to a gene: 5. Germline V gene data show CDR1 as MNHNY and CDR2 as SVGAGI (reference sequence). This CDR3 is CASSTQTSGYEQYF. The CDR3 DNA sequence: TGTGCCAGCAGTACCCAGACTAGCGGCTACGAGCAGTACTTC.